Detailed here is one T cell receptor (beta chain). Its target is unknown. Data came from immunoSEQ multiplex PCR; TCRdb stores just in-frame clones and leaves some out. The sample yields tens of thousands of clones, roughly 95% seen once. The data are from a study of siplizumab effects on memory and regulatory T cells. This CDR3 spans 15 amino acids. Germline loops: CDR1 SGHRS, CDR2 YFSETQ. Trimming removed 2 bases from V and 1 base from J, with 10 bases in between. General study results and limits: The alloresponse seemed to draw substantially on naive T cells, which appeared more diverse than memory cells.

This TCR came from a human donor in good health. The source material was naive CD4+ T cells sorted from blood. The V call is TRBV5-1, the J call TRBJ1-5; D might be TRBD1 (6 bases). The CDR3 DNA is TGCGCCAGCAGCTTACAGGGTGGGAGCAATCAGCCCCAGCATTTT. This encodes CASSLQGGSNQPQHF.